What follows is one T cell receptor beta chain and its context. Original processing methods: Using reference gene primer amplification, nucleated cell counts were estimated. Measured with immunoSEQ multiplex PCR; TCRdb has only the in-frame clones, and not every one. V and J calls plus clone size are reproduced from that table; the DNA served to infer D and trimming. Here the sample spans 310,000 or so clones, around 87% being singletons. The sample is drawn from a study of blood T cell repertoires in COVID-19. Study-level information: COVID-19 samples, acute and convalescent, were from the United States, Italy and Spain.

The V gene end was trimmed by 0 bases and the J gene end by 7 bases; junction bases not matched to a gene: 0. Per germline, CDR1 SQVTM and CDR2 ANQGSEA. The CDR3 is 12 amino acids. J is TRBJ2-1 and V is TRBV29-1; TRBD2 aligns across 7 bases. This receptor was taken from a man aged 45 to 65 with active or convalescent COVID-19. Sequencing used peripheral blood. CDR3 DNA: TGCAGCGTTGAAGAGCGGGAGAATGAGCAGTTCTTC. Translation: CSVEERENEQFF.